Listed below are T cell receptor beta chains from one sample, sequenced in a study of OX40 agonist ivuxolimab in advanced cancers. TCRdb's copy holds only in-frame clones and misses some; the assay was immunoSEQ multiplex PCR. The table records over 85,000 clones, more than 70% of them present only once. This material consisted of CD4+ or CD8+ T cells sorted from blood, taken in a trial of the OX40 agonist ivuxolimab. The receptors shown here come from an adult with an advanced solid tumor such as melanoma, head and neck, liver or kidney cancer. Each CDR3 is given with its conserved first and last residue. The D gene is left open where the match is weak. Not every row has a clone size; where given, it reads once, few, many or a size class.

v_gene	j_gene	d_gene	abundance	CDR3aa	CDR3nt
TRBV19	TRBJ2-5	TRBD1	NA	CASSIGRDREQYF	TGTGCCAGTAGTATAGGTCGGGACAGGGAGCAGTACTTC
TRBV7-8	TRBJ1-5	NA	NA	CASSLDSFSNQPQHF	TGTGCCAGCAGCTTAGACAGTTTCAGCAATCAGCCCCAGCATTTT
TRBV4-2	TRBJ2-7	TRBD2	NA	CASSQDPSGLYEQYF	TGTGCCAGCAGCCAAGACCCTAGCGGACTCTACGAGCAGTACTTC
TRBV6-1	TRBJ1-2	NA	once	CASSERGAGQFYGYTF	TGTGCCAGCAGTGAACGTGGGGCAGGACAGTTCTATGGCTACACCTTC
TRBV5-4	TRBJ2-1	TRBD1	once	CASSFPPGQLVNEQFF	TGTGCCAGCAGCTTCCCACCGGGACAGTTAGTCAATGAGCAGTTCTTC
TRBV6-5	TRBJ2-1	NA	NA	CASSWTSSSYNEQFF	TGTGCCAGCAGCTGGACTTCAAGCTCCTACAATGAGCAGTTCTTC
TRBV7-2	TRBJ1-3	NA	NA	CASSLGGSGNTIYF	TGTGCCAGCAGCTTAGGGGGATCTGGAAACACCATATATTTT
TRBV27	TRBJ2-7	NA	NA	CASSFSGRSGTEQYF	TGTGCCAGCAGTTTCTCGGGCCGTTCGGGGACGGAGCAGTACTTC
TRBV2	TRBJ1-3	TRBD1	NA	CASSEGDSISGNTIYF	TGTGCCAGCAGTGAAGGGGACAGCATCTCTGGAAACACCATATATTTT
TRBV7-2	TRBJ2-2	NA	NA	CASSPQGNTGELFF	TGTGCCAGCAGCCCCCAGGGAAACACCGGGGAGCTGTTTTTT
TRBV7-9	TRBJ2-2	NA	NA	CASIASANTGELFF	TGTGCCAGCATTGCCTCGGCGAACACCGGGGAGCTGTTTTTT
TRBV18	TRBJ1-3	NA	NA	CASSPPEGDGNTIYF	TGTGCCAGCTCACCACCGGAGGGGGACGGAAACACCATATATTTT
TRBV30	TRBJ1-3	TRBD1	NA	CAWSPDRGSTIYF	TGTGCCTGGAGTCCCGACAGGGGATCGACCATATATTTT
TRBV18	TRBJ2-5	TRBD2	NA	CASSPGLAQETQYF	TGTGCCAGCTCACCAGGACTAGCTCAAGAGACCCAGTACTTC
TRBV5-8	TRBJ1-5	NA	NA	CASRIQRINQPQHF	TGTGCCAGCCGCATACAACGGATCAATCAGCCCCAGCATTTT
TRBV28	TRBJ1-3	TRBD1	NA	CASSLPGGRTGNTIYF	TGTGCCAGCAGCCTTCCAGGGGGGCGGACTGGAAACACCATATATTTT
TRBV5-5	TRBJ1-2	NA	NA	CASSLDLRGSGGYTF	TGTGCCAGCAGCTTGGACTTACGGGGATCTGGTGGCTACACCTTC
TRBV7-2	TRBJ2-1	TRBD2	once	CASSLATSGFYNEQFF	TGTGCCAGCAGCTTAGCTACTAGCGGATTTTACAATGAGCAGTTCTTC